The T cell receptor (beta chain) described here comes from a study of early T cells in non-severe SARS-CoV-2 infection (dated by TCRdb to the early 2020s). About the study as a whole: TCR sequencing used bulk RNA from unsorted whole blood, so alpha and beta chains could not be paired.

The protocol used for the library was 5' RACE. Reads for this sample came from a NextSeq 500. In the TCR library protocol, unique molecular identifiers were attached to individual cDNA molecules to correct for PCR bias and sequencing error. Both TCR alpha and beta chains were sequenced, and tight co-correlation was observed between alpha and beta sequence abundances in each sample. The source study handled its data this way. V gene, J gene and CDR3 annotation of TCR sequences was performed with Decombinator V4. TCRs were defined as expanded if a significant change between any two time points was detected under a Poisson model with p below 0.0001. TCR abundances were normalised to the total number of TCRs sequenced in each sample and reported as counts per million. TRAV1-2 paired with TRAJ12, TRAJ20 or TRAJ33 defined MAIT TCRs, while TRAV10 paired with TRAJ18 defined iNKT TCRs. VDJdb, accessed on 1 November 2021, was searched for TCRs annotated for CMV, EBV and SARS-CoV-2, and TCRs annotated for more than one antigen were excluded. The raw public data were reprocessed by TCRdb itself: fastp quality trimming at Q25, MiXCR clonotype calling, in-frame beta chains only. When rows share a CDR3 protein, they turn into one entry using the most common DNA and genes. TCRdb, not the authors, supplied the V and J calls. The sample includes about 53,000 distinct CDR3 sequences, with approximately 12% observed a single time. Clones ranked in the top ten supply 2.5% of the sample.

V loses 6 bases of germline sequence and J loses 3 bases, and the interval between the two ends is 12 bases. The germline V gene (reference sequence) gives CDR1 as DFQATT and CDR2 as SNEGSKA. Reading from cysteine to phenylalanine, the CDR3 counts 12 amino acids. Only the CDR3 DNA stays, 36 bases, in frame from base 1. About this clonotype: Its cognate antigen has yet to be identified. No base-level quality is on record; no much larger clone is a single base apart.

Results the study describes overall, beyond this receptor: Matching against VDJdb was skewed toward anti-spike CD8 responses, likely underestimated virus-specific expansions, and missed private and CD4 specificities.

Set within a cohort of healthcare workers in London, UK, this nested case-control study involved weekly PCR testing of nasopharyngeal swabs along with blood sampling. Between 23 and 31 March 2020, the week of the UK lockdown, healthcare workers were enrolled and then followed up weekly for as long as 16 weeks. The clonotype comes from an adult who was a healthcare worker with PCR-confirmed SARS-CoV-2 infection or an uninfected control (not recorded which). Recombination joined TRBV20-1 with TRBJ2-7, and the D gene may be TRBD2, 5 bases matching. Here the sequenced sample was whole blood, taken at baseline. This receptor has the CDR3 CSAQRNDYEQYF. The sequenced DNA is TGCAGTGCCCAGCGGAATGACTACGAGCAGTACTTC.